This TCR beta chain was found in a study of T cell repertoires in cytomegalovirus infection. Turning to the study itself: Public TCR beta signatures marked donors with CMV infection and the matching HLA.

This clonotype was counted a few times. What it binds is unknown. Findings of the study overall: Pooled public TCR beta family frequency picked out CMV carriers with the relevant HLA. CMV-specific TCR beta clonotypes restricted by HLA-C dominated the ex vivo response.

TCRdb processed the reads anew with MiXCR; each CDR3 protein has one entry. The table lists hundreds of thousands of distinct CDR3 sequences, about 40% of them singletons. Sequenced: PBMCs. This receptor was obtained from a human donor in good health (CMV status not recorded). Some clones in this sample may be carry-over from other donors' samples.

CDR3 sequence: CASSSGLAFNEQFF. CDR3 bases: TGTGCCAGCAGTTCAGGACTAGCTTTCAATGAGCAGTTCTTC. The rearrangement uses TRBV28 and TRBJ2-1, with 8 nucleotides matching TRBD2. The CDR3 is 14 residues long. CDR1 and CDR2 from the germline V gene are MDHEN and SYDVKM. V lost 4 bases and J lost 6; bases outside the gene matches: 5.